This T cell receptor beta chain was identified during a study of beta chain features in type 1 diabetes (dated by TCRdb to the late 2010s). Background for the entire study: No differences in mean age, gender distribution, total cell number or subset yield were found between patients and healthy donors. A total of roughly 99,000,000 sorted cells were examined across all samples, and the number of cells per subset was strongly correlated with RNA yield. The study compared the TCRB repertoires of sorted circulating CD4+ T cell subsets in recently diagnosed type 1 diabetes patients with those in matched healthy donors. Regulatory and stem cell-like memory subsets were obtained from only 8 patients and roughly eight healthy donors, while naive and central memory subsets were obtained from all 30 or so donors.

The entire isolated RNA was reverse transcribed using the High Capacity cDNA Reverse Transcription Kit, and thus expressed TCRB transcripts were sequenced. Naive, central memory and regulatory T cell samples underwent deep immunoSEQ sequencing, averaging around 4 million total reads per sample. Sorted cells were lysed in RLT buffer, and RNA was extracted using DNase-treated RNeasy Micro or Mini kits according to cell number. Each cell subset was processed on its own to prevent cross-contamination, while patient and healthy donor samples were processed together. Using the immunoSEQ multiplex PCR, TCRB sequences were amplified from cDNA into 87-bp fragments spanning the CDR3 region. Sequencing of the amplicons was performed on the Illumina HiSeq platform. As for the authors' bioinformatics: PCR bias was computationally corrected using synthetic template baselines, reads within Hamming distance 2 were collapsed, and singletons that could not be merged were discarded. Reads were aligned to IMGT to assign V, D and J genes, CDR3 length, and insertions or deletions at six rearrangement sites. Within each subset, clonotype counts were normalized to sorted cell number, after which true diversity and Gini coefficients were computed with the tcR R package. Repertoire sharing was quantified using the overlap coefficient calculated on TCRB nucleotide sequences. Out-of-frame TCRB sequences from naive cells were analyzed as a proxy for the pre-selection repertoire. TCRdb provides this immuneACCESS table in a form limited to in-frame rearrangements. Some clones are lacking; in checked studies, under half of them reflect an unresolved V gene, and why the rest are absent is not known. V, J and clone size were drawn from that table, and D and trimming were deduced from the DNA. Counted in this sample were about 300,000 clones; 13% of them appeared once. In total, the top ten clones hold 0.015% of the sample.

Broader findings and caveats from the paper: At VDJ recombination sites, type 1 diabetes patients had fewer insertions and more deleted nucleotides, which implies abnormalities in thymic rearrangement. Because cDNA was sequenced instead of genomic DNA, highly expressing activated cells could be over-represented, though the groups showed no difference in activation or CD3 levels. Because the HLA sub-analyses included only small numbers of individuals, any influence of HLA type on TCRB rearrangement was left unresolved. Naive, central memory and regulatory TCRB repertoires appeared to be more similar among patients than among healthy donors. PCR might favor shorter templates, but patient and control samples were amplified and corrected together, so any skew would affect both groups equally. A moderate but significant shortening of TCRB CDR3 length was observed in type 1 diabetes patients in all four CD4+ subsets.

Only a few counts were recorded for this clone. Its antigen target is currently unknown. No much larger clone is present one base from it, and per-base qualities are unavailable. The germline V gene yields SGHTA for CDR1 and FQGNSA for CDR2. The cysteine opens and the phenylalanine closes a CDR3 of 14 amino acids. Just the 42-base CDR3 DNA is kept, in frame starting at base 1. V and J are truncated by 1 base and 4 bases respectively, leaving an intervening sequence of 11 bases. Each donor gave one peripheral blood draw, averaging around 0.11 L, which was collected into heparinised tubes. Using a panel that included CD45RO, CCR7, CD25, CD127, CD95 and CD27, naive, central memory, regulatory and stem cell-like memory CD4+ T cells were sorted on a BD FACSAria II. All sorted populations exceeded 95% purity. PBMCs were isolated immediately by Lymphoprep density gradient centrifugation and stained directly without culture. So that batch effects would be minimized, each experiment stained and sorted samples in pairs, pairing one healthy donor with one patient.

The chain joins TRBV7-2 to TRBJ2-7, with no confident D gene call. The sample was naive CD4+ T cells from blood. In the paper's terms, the cell subset or site label means: true naive CD4+ T cells. The sequence came from a woman aged 18-29 years with type 1 diabetes. The nucleotides are TGTGCCAGCAGCTTAGTAGTCGGTGAATACGAGCAGTACTTC. It translates as CASSLVVGEYEQYF.